The TCR beta chain described here comes from a study of CD8 T cells in Susac syndrome. cDNA came from about 0.5 to 1 ug RNA primed by random hexamers. The authors amplified TCR beta CDR3 across 54 Vbeta and 13 Jbeta using immunoSEQ multiplex PCR. TCRdb analysed the immunoSEQ multiplex PCR reads with MiXCR anew, one entry per CDR3 protein. In the table there are about 200,000 distinct CDR3 sequences, more than 85% of which are singletons. This CDR3 is built from 13 residues. Germline V CDR1 and CDR2: LNHNV, YYDKDF (reference sequence). The V gene lost 8 bases and the J gene lost 7 bases, with 12 bases spanning the gap.

The sequenced sample was CD4+ T cells from PBMCs. The sequence derives from a human donor with multiple sclerosis. The V and J genes are TRBV15 and TRBJ1-6, with D hard to call. DNA for the CDR3: TGTGCCACCGGCCGGATGGGAAATTCACCCCTCCACTTT. It yields the protein CATGRMGNSPLHF.